This is a list of T cell receptor beta chains from one sample in a study of brain T cells in children with intractable seizures. The assay was immunoSEQ multiplex PCR, and TCRdb's table has in-frame clones only and misses some. Seen here are about 20,000 clones, approximately 94% observed once, and the top ten hold 5% to 7%. The specimen was peripheral blood, collected at surgery. The receptors stem from a boy younger than 18 with focal cortical dysplasia and intractable seizures. CDR3s include the opening cysteine and the closing phenylalanine or tryptophan. Each record gives: J gene, D gene, clone size, V gene, CDR3 DNA, CDR3 protein. A D gene is named only where the DNA matches it firmly. Where a row states a size, it is once, few, many or the class of an expanded clone; other rows omit it.

j_gene: TRBJ1-4
d_gene: .
abundance: .
v_gene: TRBV2
CDR3nt: TGTGCCAGCGCGTCAGGGGTTGCTAATGAAAAACTGTTTTTT
CDR3aa: CASASGVANEKLFF

j_gene: TRBJ1-6
d_gene: .
abundance: .
v_gene: TRBV2
CDR3nt: TGTGCCAGCAGTGAAGACGGGGGGCAGGGGTCACCCCTCCACTTT
CDR3aa: CASSEDGGQGSPLHF

j_gene: TRBJ2-5
d_gene: .
abundance: .
v_gene: TRBV7-3
CDR3nt: TGTGCCAGCAGTAAGTCCGGTGGACAGCAAGAGACCCAGTACTTC
CDR3aa: CASSKSGGQQETQYF

j_gene: TRBJ1-3
d_gene: .
abundance: once
v_gene: TRBV28
CDR3nt: TGTGCCAGCAGTTTATCCCGCTCTGGAAACACCATATATTTT
CDR3aa: CASSLSRSGNTIYF

j_gene: TRBJ1-2
d_gene: .
abundance: .
v_gene: TRBV5-1
CDR3nt: TGCGCCAGCAGCTTGGGTGAATCCCGTTATGGCTACACCTTC
CDR3aa: CASSLGESRYGYTF

j_gene: TRBJ1-1
d_gene: .
abundance: .
v_gene: TRBV5-1
CDR3nt: TGCGCCAGCAGCTTGGGAGGGACCCTATTGATGAACACTGAAGCTTTCTTT
CDR3aa: CASSLGGTLLMNTEAFF

j_gene: TRBJ1-5
d_gene: .
abundance: few
v_gene: TRBV6-1
CDR3nt: TGTGCCAGCAGTGACGGGGTTCAGCCCCAGCATTTT
CDR3aa: CASSDGVQPQHF

j_gene: TRBJ2-3
d_gene: .
abundance: .
v_gene: TRBV6-5
CDR3nt: TGTGCCAGCAGTCCCCGGGTGAGCACAGATACGCAGTATTTT
CDR3aa: CASSPRVSTDTQYF

j_gene: TRBJ2-5
d_gene: TRBD1
abundance: .
v_gene: TRBV2
CDR3nt: TGTGCCGGACAGGGGGCAAAGGAGACCCAGTACTTC
CDR3aa: CAGQGAKETQYF

j_gene: TRBJ1-5
d_gene: TRBD1
abundance: few
v_gene: TRBV7-3
CDR3nt: TGTGCCAGCAGCTTAACATGCCTAATCCTGGACAGGGGGCGACGACAGCCCCAGCATTTT
CDR3aa: CASSLTCLILDRGRRQPQHF

j_gene: TRBJ1-5
d_gene: TRBD1
abundance: .
v_gene: TRBV7-8
CDR3nt: TGTGCCAGCAGCCTCGGGACAGATCAAGTATTTAGCAATCAGCCCCAGCATTTT
CDR3aa: CASSLGTDQVFSNQPQHF

j_gene: TRBJ2-2
d_gene: .
abundance: .
v_gene: TRBV11-2
CDR3nt: TGTGCCAGCAGCTCAGACAGGGCCGGGGGGCTGTTTTTT
CDR3aa: CASSSDRAGGLFF

j_gene: TRBJ2-1
d_gene: .
abundance: .
v_gene: TRBV24-1
CDR3nt: TGTGCCACCAGTGACAGCGCCGCGCAGTTCTTC
CDR3aa: CATSDSAAQFF

j_gene: TRBJ2-7
d_gene: .
abundance: once
v_gene: TRBV6-1
CDR3nt: TGTGCCAGCAGTGAAGCCGGGCCTCTCGAGCAGTACTTC
CDR3aa: CASSEAGPLEQYF

j_gene: TRBJ1-4
d_gene: TRBD1
abundance: .
v_gene: TRBV19
CDR3nt: TGTGCCAGTAGTCGACAGGGTACTAATGAAAAACTGTTTTTT
CDR3aa: CASSRQGTNEKLFF

j_gene: TRBJ1-6
d_gene: .
abundance: .
v_gene: TRBV5-6
CDR3nt: TGTGCCAGCAGCCGGCTCGGGAACTCCTATAATTCACCCCTCCACTTT
CDR3aa: CASSRLGNSYNSPLHF

j_gene: TRBJ2-5
d_gene: TRBD2
abundance: few
v_gene: TRBV6-4
CDR3nt: TGTGCCAGCAGTGACGTAGCGGGAGGTGGTGAGACCCAGTACTTC
CDR3aa: CASSDVAGGGETQYF

j_gene: TRBJ2-6
d_gene: .
abundance: .
v_gene: TRBV5-1
CDR3nt: TGCGCCAGCAGCTTACGTTTCTCTGGGGCCAACGTCCTGACTTTC
CDR3aa: CASSLRFSGANVLTF

j_gene: TRBJ2-4
d_gene: TRBD1
abundance: once
v_gene: TRBV10-3
CDR3nt: TGTGCCCCTGGAAGGGGGCGGGCGGACAAGTACTTC
CDR3aa: CAPGRGRADKYF

j_gene: TRBJ1-1
d_gene: .
abundance: .
v_gene: TRBV28
CDR3nt: TGTGCCAGCAGTTTGCCCTGGGGTCGAGACACTGAAGCTTTCTTT
CDR3aa: CASSLPWGRDTEAFF

j_gene: TRBJ1-2
d_gene: TRBD1
abundance: .
v_gene: TRBV29-1
CDR3nt: TGCAGCGTCCCCGGGACAGGTGACTTCTATGGCTACACCTTC
CDR3aa: CSVPGTGDFYGYTF

j_gene: TRBJ2-2
d_gene: .
abundance: .
v_gene: TRBV6-1
CDR3nt: TGTGCCAGCACCTTAAGTCGGGGGTACACCGGGGAGCTGTTTTTT
CDR3aa: CASTLSRGYTGELFF

j_gene: TRBJ2-6
d_gene: .
abundance: .
v_gene: TRBV7-9
CDR3nt: TGTGCCAGCAGCTGGGACACGCGGATGGGGGCCAACGTCCTGACTTTC
CDR3aa: CASSWDTRMGANVLTF

j_gene: TRBJ2-1
d_gene: .
abundance: .
v_gene: TRBV27
CDR3nt: TGTGCCAGCACTCCCCGGGCAGGGTTGGATGAGCAGTTCTTC
CDR3aa: CASTPRAGLDEQFF

j_gene: TRBJ1-2
d_gene: TRBD1
abundance: .
v_gene: TRBV29-1
CDR3nt: TGCAGCGTGCAAACAGGGGGCGGCTATGGCTACACCTTC
CDR3aa: CSVQTGGGYGYTF

j_gene: TRBJ2-1
d_gene: .
abundance: .
v_gene: TRBV21-1
CDR3nt: TGTGCCAGCCGATGCGGGATTTTCGACAATGAGCAGTTCTTC
CDR3aa: CASRCGIFDNEQFF

j_gene: TRBJ2-5
d_gene: TRBD2
abundance: .
v_gene: TRBV9
CDR3nt: TGTGCCAGCAGCGCCGGACTAGCGGGAACAGAGACCCAGTACTTC
CDR3aa: CASSAGLAGTETQYF

j_gene: TRBJ2-5
d_gene: TRBD2
abundance: .
v_gene: TRBV13
CDR3nt: TGTGCCAGCAGTTCGGGACTAGCGGGGAATTTGGAGACCCAGTACTTC
CDR3aa: CASSSGLAGNLETQYF

j_gene: TRBJ1-4
d_gene: .
abundance: .
v_gene: TRBV15
CDR3nt: TGTGCCACCAGTATGACAGTTACCAGAAATGAAAAACTGTTTTTT
CDR3aa: CATSMTVTRNEKLFF

j_gene: TRBJ2-7
d_gene: .
abundance: .
v_gene: TRBV20-1
CDR3nt: TGCAGTGCTACGCCTTCTACCGAGCAGTACTTC
CDR3aa: CSATPSTEQYF

j_gene: TRBJ1-1
d_gene: .
abundance: .
v_gene: TRBV3-1/TRBV3-2
CDR3nt: TGTGCCAGCAGCCAATCGACAGGGAACACTGAAGCTTTCTTT
CDR3aa: CASSQSTGNTEAFF

j_gene: TRBJ2-7
d_gene: .
abundance: .
v_gene: TRBV7-3
CDR3nt: TGTGCCAGCAGCTTAAGCTCGTCTGCGGGCGAGCAGTACTTC
CDR3aa: CASSLSSSAGEQYF

j_gene: TRBJ2-5
d_gene: TRBD2
abundance: once
v_gene: TRBV6-1
CDR3nt: TGTGCCAGCAGTGACGAAGCGGGGGGGCAGGAGACCCAGTACTTC
CDR3aa: CASSDEAGGQETQYF

j_gene: TRBJ1-2
d_gene: TRBD1
abundance: .
v_gene: TRBV24-1
CDR3nt: TGTGCCACCATGGACAGGGAAGATGGCTACACCTTC
CDR3aa: CATMDREDGYTF

j_gene: TRBJ2-1
d_gene: TRBD2
abundance: .
v_gene: TRBV15
CDR3nt: TGTGCCACCAGCAGAGGAGGCAGCGGGAGATACAATGAGCAGTTCTTC
CDR3aa: CATSRGGSGRYNEQFF

j_gene: TRBJ2-4
d_gene: .
abundance: .
v_gene: TRBV11-2
CDR3nt: TGTGCCAGCAGCTTGGCGGGGCGAGGAGCCAAAAACATTCAGTACTTC
CDR3aa: CASSLAGRGAKNIQYF

j_gene: TRBJ2-4
d_gene: TRBD1
abundance: .
v_gene: TRBV7-2
CDR3nt: TGTGCCAGCAGCTTATATACACAGGGGATCAAAAACATTCAGTACTTC
CDR3aa: CASSLYTQGIKNIQYF

j_gene: TRBJ2-5
d_gene: .
abundance: .
v_gene: TRBV6-5
CDR3nt: TGTGCCAGCACAAGCGGTCCTGCGGGGCAAGAGACCCAGTACTTC
CDR3aa: CASTSGPAGQETQYF

j_gene: TRBJ2-4
d_gene: .
abundance: .
v_gene: TRBV19
CDR3nt: TGTGCCAGTAGCTGGTGGGGGGCAGGGGAGGCCAAAAACATTCAGTACTTC
CDR3aa: CASSWWGAGEAKNIQYF

j_gene: TRBJ2-7
d_gene: .
abundance: .
v_gene: TRBV7-3
CDR3nt: TGTGCCAGCAGCTTAAATCCAGGGCCAGACTACGAGCAGTACTTC
CDR3aa: CASSLNPGPDYEQYF

j_gene: TRBJ1-5
d_gene: .
abundance: .
v_gene: TRBV7-8
CDR3nt: TGTGCCAGCAGCTTAGAAGTGAGGGGGAGGGGGAATCAGCCCCAGCATTTT
CDR3aa: CASSLEVRGRGNQPQHF